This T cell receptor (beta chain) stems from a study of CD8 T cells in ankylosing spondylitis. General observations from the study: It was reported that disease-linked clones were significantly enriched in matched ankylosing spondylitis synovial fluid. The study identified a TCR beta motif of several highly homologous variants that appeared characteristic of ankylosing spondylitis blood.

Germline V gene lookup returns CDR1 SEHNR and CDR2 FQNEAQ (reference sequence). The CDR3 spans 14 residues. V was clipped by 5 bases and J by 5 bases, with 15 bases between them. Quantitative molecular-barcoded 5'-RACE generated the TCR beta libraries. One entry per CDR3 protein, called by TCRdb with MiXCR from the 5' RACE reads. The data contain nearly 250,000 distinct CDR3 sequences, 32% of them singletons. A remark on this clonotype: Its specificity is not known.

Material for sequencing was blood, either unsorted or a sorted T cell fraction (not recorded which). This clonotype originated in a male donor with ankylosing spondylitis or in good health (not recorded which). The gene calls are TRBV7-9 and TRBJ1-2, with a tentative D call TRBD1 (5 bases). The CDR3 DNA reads TGTGCCAGCAGCCGCGTGGGGCTAAAGTATGGCTACACCTTC. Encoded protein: CASSRVGLKYGYTF.